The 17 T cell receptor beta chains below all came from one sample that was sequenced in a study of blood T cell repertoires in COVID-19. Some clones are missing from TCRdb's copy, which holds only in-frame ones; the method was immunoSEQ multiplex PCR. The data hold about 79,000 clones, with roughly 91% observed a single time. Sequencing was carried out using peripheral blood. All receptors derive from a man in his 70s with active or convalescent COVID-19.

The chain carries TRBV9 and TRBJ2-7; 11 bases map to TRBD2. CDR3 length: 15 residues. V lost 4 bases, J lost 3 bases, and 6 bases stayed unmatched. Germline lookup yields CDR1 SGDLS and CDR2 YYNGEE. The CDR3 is CASSPRTSGFYEQYF. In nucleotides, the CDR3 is TGTGCCAGCAGCCCCCGGACTAGCGGGTTCTACGAGCAGTACTTC.

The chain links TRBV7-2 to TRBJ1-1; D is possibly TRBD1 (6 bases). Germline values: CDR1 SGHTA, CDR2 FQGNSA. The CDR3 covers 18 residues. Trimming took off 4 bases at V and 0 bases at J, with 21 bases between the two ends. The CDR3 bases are TGTGCCAGCAGCTCAGACTTACGTTCCCGGACAGTGAACACTGAAGCTTTCTTT. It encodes CASSSDLRSRTVNTEAFF.

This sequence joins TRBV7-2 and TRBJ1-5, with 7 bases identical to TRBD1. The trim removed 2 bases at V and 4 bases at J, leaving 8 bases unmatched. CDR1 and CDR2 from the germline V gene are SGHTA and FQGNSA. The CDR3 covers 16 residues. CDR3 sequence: CASSLTGTDGNQPQHF. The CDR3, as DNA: TGTGCCAGCAGCTTAACAGGGACAGACGGAAATCAGCCCCAGCATTTT.

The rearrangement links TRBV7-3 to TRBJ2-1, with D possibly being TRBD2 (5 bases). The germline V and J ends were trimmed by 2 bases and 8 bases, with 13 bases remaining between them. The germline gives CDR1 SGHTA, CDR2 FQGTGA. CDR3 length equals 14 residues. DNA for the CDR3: TGTGCCAGCAGCTTAGGTGGGAGCGTGGATGAGCAGTTCTTC. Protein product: CASSLGGSVDEQFF. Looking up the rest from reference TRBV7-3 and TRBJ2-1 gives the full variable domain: GAGVSQTPSNKVTEKGKYVELRCDPISGHTALYWYRQSLGQGPEFLIYFQGTGAADDSGLPNDRFFAVRPEGSVSTLKIQRTERGDSAVYLCASSLGGSVDEQFFGPGTRLTVL.

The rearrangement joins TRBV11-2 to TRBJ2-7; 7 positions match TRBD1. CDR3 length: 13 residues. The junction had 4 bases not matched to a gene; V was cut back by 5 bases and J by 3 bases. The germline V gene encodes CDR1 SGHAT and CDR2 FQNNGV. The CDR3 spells CASSLRQGYEQYF. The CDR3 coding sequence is TGTGCCAGCAGCCTCCGACAGGGCTACGAGCAGTACTTC.

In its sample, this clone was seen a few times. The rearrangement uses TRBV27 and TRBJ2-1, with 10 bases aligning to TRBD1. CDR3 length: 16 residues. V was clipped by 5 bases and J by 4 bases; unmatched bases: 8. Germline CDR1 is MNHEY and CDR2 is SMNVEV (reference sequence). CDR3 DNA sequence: TGTGCCAGCAGTCCACAACCGGGACAGGGGTACAATGAGCAGTTCTTC. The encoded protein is CASSPQPGQGYNEQFF.

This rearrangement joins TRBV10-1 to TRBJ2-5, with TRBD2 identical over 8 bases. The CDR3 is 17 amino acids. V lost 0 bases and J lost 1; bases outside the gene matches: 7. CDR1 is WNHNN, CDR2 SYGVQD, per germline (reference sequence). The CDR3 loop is CASSESGGGPCQETQYF. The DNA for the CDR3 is TGCGCCAGCAGTGAGTCGGGCGGGGGGCCATGCCAAGAGACCCAGTACTTC.

CDR3 protein: CASSLGGSRGRQQYF. The CDR3 bases are TGTGCCAGCAGCCTAGGGGGTAGCCGGGGTCGGCAGCAGTACTTC. The chain couples TRBV27 to TRBJ2-7, with a tentative D call TRBD1 (6 bases). V lost 6 bases to trimming and J lost 8 bases, with 23 bases between them. The CDR3 is 15 residues long. From germline, CDR1 is MNHEY and CDR2 SMNVEV (reference sequence).

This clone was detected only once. CDR3 in DNA: TGTGCCAGCAGGAGCGGACAGGGGATGGCAGATACGCAGTATTTT. Amino acid sequence: CASRSGQGMADTQYF. The rearrangement uses TRBV6-5 and TRBJ2-3, with 9 bases fitting TRBD1. This CDR3 has 15 amino acids. V lost 6 bases, J lost 4 bases, and 8 bases stayed unmatched. CDR1 and CDR2 from the germline V gene are MNHEY and SVGAGI.

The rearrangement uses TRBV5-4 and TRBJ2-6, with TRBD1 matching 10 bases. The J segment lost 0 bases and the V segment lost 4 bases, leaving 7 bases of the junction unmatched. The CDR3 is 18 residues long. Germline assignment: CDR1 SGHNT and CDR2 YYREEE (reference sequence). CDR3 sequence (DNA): TGTGCCAGCAGCCTCGGGGGGACAGGGGCCTCTGGGGCCAACGTCCTGACTTTC. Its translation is CASSLGGTGASGANVLTF.

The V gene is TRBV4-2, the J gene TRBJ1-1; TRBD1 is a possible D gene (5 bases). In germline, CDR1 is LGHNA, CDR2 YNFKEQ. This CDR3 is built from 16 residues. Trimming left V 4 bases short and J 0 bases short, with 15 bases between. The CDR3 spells CASSLSGAVMNTEAFF. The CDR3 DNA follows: TGTGCCAGCAGCCTGTCTGGGGCGGTGATGAACACTGAAGCTTTCTTT.

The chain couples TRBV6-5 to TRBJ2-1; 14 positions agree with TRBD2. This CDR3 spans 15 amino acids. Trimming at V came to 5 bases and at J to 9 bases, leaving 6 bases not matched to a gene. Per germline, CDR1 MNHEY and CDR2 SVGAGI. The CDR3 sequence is CASSRGLAGVIEQFF. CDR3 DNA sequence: TGTGCCAGCAGTAGGGGACTAGCGGGAGTAATTGAGCAGTTCTTC.

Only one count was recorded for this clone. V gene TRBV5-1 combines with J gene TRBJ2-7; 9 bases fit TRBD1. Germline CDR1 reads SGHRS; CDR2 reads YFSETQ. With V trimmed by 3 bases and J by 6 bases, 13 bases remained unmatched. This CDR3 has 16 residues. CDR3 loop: CASSWGPDRGIVEQYF. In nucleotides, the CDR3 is TGCGCCAGCAGCTGGGGGCCCGACAGGGGGATTGTCGAGCAGTACTTC. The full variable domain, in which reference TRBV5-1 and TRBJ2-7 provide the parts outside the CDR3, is KAGVTQTPRYLIKTRGQQVTLSCSPISGHRSVSWYQQTPGQGLQFLFEYFSETQRNKGNFPGRFSGRQFSNSRSEMNVSTLELGDSALYLCASSWGPDRGIVEQYFGPGTRLTVT.

Here the CDR3 reads CASSFTGTGIYEQYF. The CDR3 bases are TGCGCCAGCAGCTTTACCGGGACAGGAATCTACGAGCAGTACTTC. V and J are TRBV5-1 and TRBJ2-7; 8 bases line up with TRBD1. The trim removed 2 bases at V and 3 bases at J, leaving 7 bases unmatched. The CDR3 consists of 15 residues. CDR1 and CDR2 (germline): SGHRS, YFSETQ.

The CDR3 coding sequence is TGTGCCTGGAGTAGCGGGAATACAGATACGCAGTATTTT. As protein: CAWSSGNTDTQYF. The chain combines TRBV30 with TRBJ2-3, with TRBD2 identical over 7 bases. CDR3 length: 13 amino acids. Germline CDR1 and CDR2: GTSNPN and SVGIG (reference sequence). The V and J ends lost 2 bases and 3 bases, in that order; junction bases with no gene match: 2.

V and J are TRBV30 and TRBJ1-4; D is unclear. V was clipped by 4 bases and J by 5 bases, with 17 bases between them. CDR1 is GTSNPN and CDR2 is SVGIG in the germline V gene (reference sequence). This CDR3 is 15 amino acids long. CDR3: CAWTGKGIGNEKLFF. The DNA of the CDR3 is TGTGCCTGGACCGGGAAGGGTATTGGGAATGAAAAACTGTTTTTT.

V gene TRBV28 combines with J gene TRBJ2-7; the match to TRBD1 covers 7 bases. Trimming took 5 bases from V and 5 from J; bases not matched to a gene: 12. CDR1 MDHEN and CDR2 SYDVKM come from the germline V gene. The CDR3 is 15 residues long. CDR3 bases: TGTGCCAGCAGTCAACTGTGGGGCAGGGGGAACGAGCAGTACTTC. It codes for CASSQLWGRGNEQYF.